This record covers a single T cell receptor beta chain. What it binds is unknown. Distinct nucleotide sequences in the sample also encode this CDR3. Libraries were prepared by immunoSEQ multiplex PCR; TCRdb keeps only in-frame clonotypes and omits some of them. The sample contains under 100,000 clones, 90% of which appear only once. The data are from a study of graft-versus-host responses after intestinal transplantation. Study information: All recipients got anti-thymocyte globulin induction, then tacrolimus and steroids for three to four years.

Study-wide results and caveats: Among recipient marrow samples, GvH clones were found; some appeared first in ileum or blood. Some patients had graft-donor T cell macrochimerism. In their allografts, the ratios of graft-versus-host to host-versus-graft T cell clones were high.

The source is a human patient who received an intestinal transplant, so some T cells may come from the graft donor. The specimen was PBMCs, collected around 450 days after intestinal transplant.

Here the CDR3 reads CASSEEFRTMGVETQYF. DNA of the CDR3: TGTGCCAGCAGTGAAGAATTTAGGACCATGGGGGTGGAGACCCAGTACTTC. This chain connects TRBV6-1 to TRBJ2-5; D assignment may be TRBD1 or TRBD2 (5 bases each). Trimming stripped 1 base from V and 5 bases from J, with 20 bases between. CDR3 length: 17 amino acids. Germline loops: CDR1 MNHNS, CDR2 SASEGT.